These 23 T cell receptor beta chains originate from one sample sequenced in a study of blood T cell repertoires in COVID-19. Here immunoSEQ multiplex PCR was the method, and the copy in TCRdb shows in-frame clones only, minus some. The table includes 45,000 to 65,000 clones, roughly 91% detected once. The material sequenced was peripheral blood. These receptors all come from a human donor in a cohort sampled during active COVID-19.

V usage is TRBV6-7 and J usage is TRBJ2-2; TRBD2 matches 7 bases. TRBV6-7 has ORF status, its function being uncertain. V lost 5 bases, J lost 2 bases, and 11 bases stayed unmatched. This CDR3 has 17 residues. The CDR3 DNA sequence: TGTGCCAGCAGTCTCGGGGGGAAACAGATAAACACCGGGGAGCTGTTTTTT. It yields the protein CASSLGGKQINTGELFF.

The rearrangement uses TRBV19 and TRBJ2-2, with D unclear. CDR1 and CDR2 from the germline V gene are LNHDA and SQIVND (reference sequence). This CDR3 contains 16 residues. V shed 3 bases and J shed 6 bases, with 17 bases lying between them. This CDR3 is CASSIIGRLLSGELFF. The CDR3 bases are TGTGCCAGTAGTATTATCGGCAGGCTTTTGTCCGGGGAGCTGTTTTTT.

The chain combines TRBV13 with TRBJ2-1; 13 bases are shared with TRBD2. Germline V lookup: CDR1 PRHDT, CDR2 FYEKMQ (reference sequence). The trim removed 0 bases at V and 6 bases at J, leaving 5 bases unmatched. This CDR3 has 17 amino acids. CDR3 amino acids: CASSLGRLAGGSNEQFF. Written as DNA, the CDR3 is TGTGCCAGCAGCTTAGGACGACTAGCGGGAGGCTCCAATGAGCAGTTCTTC.

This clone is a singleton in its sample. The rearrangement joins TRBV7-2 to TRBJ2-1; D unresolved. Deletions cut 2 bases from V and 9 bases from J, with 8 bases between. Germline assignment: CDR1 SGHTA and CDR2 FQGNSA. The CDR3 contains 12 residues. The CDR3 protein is CASSLSVLEQFF. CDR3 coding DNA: TGTGCCAGCAGCTTATCAGTCCTTGAGCAGTTCTTC.

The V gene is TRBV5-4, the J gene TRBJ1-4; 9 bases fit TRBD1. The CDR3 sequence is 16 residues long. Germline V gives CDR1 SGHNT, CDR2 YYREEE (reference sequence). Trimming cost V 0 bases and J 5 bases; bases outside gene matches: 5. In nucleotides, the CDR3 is TGTGCCAGCAGCTTGGAAAACACAGGGGGCAATGAAAAACTGTTTTTT. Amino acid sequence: CASSLENTGGNEKLFF. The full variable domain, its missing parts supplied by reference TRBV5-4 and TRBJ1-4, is ETGVTQSPTHLIKTRGQQVTLRCSSQSGHNTVSWYQQALGQGPQFIFQYYREEENGRGNFPPRFSGLQFPNYSSELNVNALELDDSALYLCASSLENTGGNEKLFFGSGTQLSVL.

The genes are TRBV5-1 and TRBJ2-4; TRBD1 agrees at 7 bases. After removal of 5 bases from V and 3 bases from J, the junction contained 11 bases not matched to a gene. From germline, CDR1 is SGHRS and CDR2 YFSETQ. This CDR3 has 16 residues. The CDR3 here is CASSSRQGDGKNIQYF. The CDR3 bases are TGCGCCAGCAGTTCCCGACAGGGAGACGGCAAAAACATTCAGTACTTC.

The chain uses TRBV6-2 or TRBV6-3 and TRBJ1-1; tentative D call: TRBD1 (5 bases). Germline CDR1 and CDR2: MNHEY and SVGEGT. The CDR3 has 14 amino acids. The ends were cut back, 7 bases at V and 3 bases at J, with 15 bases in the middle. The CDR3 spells CASIPAGRDTEAFF. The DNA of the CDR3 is TGTGCCAGCATCCCGGCTGGCAGGGACACTGAAGCTTTCTTT.

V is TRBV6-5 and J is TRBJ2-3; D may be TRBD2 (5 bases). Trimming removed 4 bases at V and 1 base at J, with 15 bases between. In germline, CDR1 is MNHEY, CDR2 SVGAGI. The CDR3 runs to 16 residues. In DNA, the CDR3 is TGTGCCAGCAGTTCCACCCTCTGGCGGGGCACAGATACGCAGTATTTT. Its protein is CASSSTLWRGTDTQYF.

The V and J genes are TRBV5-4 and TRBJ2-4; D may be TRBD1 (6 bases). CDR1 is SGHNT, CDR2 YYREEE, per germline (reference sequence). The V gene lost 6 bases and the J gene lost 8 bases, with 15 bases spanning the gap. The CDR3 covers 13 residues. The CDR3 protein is CASTWGPGDIQYF. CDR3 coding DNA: TGTGCCAGCACTTGGGGGCCCGGGGACATTCAGTACTTC.

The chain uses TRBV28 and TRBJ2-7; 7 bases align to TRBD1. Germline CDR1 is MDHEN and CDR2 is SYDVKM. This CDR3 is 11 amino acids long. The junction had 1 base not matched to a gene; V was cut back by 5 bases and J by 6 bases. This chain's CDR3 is CASSPGGEQYF. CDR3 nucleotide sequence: TGTGCCAGCAGTCCAGGGGGCGAGCAGTACTTC.

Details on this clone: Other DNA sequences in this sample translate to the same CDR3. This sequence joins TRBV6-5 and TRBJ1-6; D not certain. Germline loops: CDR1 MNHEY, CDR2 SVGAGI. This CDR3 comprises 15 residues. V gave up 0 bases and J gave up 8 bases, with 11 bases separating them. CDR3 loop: CASSYSAGLDSPLHF. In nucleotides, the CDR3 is TGTGCCAGCAGTTACTCGGCGGGGTTGGATTCACCCCTCCACTTT.

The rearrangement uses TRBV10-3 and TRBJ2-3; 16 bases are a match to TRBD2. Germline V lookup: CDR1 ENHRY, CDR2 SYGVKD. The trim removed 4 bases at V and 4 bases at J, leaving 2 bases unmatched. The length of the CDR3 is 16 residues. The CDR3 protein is CAISVGTSGGADTQYF. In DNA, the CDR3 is TGTGCCATCAGTGTTGGGACTAGCGGGGGGGCAGATACGCAGTATTTT.

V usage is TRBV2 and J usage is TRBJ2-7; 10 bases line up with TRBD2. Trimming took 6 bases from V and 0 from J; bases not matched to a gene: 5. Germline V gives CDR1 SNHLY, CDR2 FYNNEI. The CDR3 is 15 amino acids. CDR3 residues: CASRWTSGVSYEQYF. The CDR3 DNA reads TGTGCCAGCAGATGGACTAGCGGAGTCTCCTACGAGCAGTACTTC.

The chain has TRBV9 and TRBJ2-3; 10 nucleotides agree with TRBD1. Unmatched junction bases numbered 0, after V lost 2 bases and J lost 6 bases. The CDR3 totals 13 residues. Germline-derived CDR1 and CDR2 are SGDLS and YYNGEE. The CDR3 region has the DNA TGTGCCAGCAGCGTGACAGGGGGCGATACGCAGTATTTT. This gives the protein CASSVTGGDTQYF.

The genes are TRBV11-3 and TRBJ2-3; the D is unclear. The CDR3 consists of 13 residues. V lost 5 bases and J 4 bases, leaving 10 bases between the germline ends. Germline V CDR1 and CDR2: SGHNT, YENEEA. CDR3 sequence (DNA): TGTGCCAGCAGCCCCCGTCGGGCAGATACGCAGTATTTT. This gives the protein CASSPRRADTQYF.

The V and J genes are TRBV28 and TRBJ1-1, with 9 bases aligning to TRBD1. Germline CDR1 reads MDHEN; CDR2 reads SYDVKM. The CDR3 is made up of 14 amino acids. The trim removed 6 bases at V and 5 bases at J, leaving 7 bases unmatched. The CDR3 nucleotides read TGTGCCAGCAGCTCGACAGGGGGTCGGACTGAAGCTTTCTTT. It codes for CASSSTGGRTEAFF.

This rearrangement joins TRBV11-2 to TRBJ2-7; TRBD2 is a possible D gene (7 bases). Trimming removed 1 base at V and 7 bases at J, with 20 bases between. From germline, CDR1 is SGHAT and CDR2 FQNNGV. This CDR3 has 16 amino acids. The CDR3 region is CASSLAAGRGFGEQYF. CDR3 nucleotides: TGTGCCAGCAGCTTAGCCGCAGGGAGGGGGTTTGGAGAGCAGTACTTC.

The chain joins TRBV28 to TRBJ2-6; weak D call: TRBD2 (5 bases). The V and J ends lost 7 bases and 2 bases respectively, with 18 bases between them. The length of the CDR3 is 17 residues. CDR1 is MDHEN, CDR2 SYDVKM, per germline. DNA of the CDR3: TGTGCCAGCACCGTACGCCTAGGAGCGGCTGGGGCCAACGTCCTGACTTTC. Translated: CASTVRLGAAGANVLTF.

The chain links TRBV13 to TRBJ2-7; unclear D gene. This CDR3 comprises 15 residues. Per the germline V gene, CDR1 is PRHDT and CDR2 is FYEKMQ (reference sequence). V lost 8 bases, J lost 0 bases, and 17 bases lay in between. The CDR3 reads CASRSVAELSYEQYF. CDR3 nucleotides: TGTGCCAGCCGAAGCGTGGCAGAACTCTCCTACGAGCAGTACTTC.

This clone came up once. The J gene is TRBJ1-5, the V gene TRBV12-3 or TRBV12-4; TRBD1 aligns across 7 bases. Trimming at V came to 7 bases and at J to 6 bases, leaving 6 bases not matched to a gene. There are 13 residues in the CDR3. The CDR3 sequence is CASTREGAQPQHF. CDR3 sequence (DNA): TGTGCCAGCACCCGCGAGGGGGCTCAGCCCCAGCATTTT.

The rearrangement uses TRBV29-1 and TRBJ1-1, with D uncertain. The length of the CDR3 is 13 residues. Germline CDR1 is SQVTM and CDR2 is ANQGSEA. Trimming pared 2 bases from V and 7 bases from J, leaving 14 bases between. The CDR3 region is CSVENPTSSEAFF. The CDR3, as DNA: TGCAGCGTTGAAAACCCGACAAGTAGTGAAGCTTTCTTT.

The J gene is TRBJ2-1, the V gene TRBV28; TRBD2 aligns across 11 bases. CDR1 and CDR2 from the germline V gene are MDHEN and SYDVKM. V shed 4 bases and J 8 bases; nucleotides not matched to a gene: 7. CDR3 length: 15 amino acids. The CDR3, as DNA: TGTGCCAGCAGTTCAAGACTAGCGGGGTACGATGAGCAGTTCTTC. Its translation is CASSSRLAGYDEQFF. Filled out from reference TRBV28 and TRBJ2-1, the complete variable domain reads DVKVTQSSRYLVKRTGEKVFLECVQDMDHENMFWYRQDPGLGLRLIYFSYDVKMKEKGDIPEGYSVSREKKERFSLILESASTNQTSMYLCASSSRLAGYDEQFFGPGTRLTVL.

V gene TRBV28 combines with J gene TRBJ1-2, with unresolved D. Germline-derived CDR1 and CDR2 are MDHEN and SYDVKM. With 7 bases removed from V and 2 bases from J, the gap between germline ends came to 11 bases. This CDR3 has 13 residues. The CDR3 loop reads CASTRFENYGYTF. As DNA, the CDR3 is TGTGCCAGCACCCGGTTCGAGAACTATGGCTACACCTTC.